Below, 30 T cell receptor beta chains from the same sample are listed, as sequenced in a study of blood T cell repertoires in COVID-19. Produced via immunoSEQ multiplex PCR; TCRdb's table is partial and in-frame only. Of fewer than 500,000 clones listed, about 87% are singletons. Sample: PBMCs or T cells enriched from blood (not recorded which). These receptors came from a man aged 25-45 years who had recovered from COVID-19.

The genes are TRBV2 and TRBJ2-2; D remains unclear. The V end was cut by 11 bases, the J end by 5 bases, with 9 bases between. Germline loops: CDR1 SNHLY, CDR2 FYNNEI. There are 11 residues in the CDR3. The CDR3 here is CAWWRTGELFF. The CDR3 nucleotides read TGTGCCTGGTGGAGAACCGGGGAGCTGTTTTTT.

This CDR3 reads CASSPFTGGNQPQHF. CDR3 nucleotides: TGTGCCAGCAGCCCCTTTACAGGGGGGAATCAGCCCCAGCATTTT. The rearrangement uses TRBV27 and TRBJ1-5; 8 positions agree with TRBD1. The CDR3 is 15 residues long. Per germline, CDR1 MNHEY and CDR2 SMNVEV (reference sequence). V gave up 6 bases and J gave up 4 bases; unmatched junction bases: 8.

J is TRBJ1-5 and V is TRBV15; 8 bases fit TRBD1. Germline CDR1 reads LNHNV; CDR2 reads YYDKDF (reference sequence). J gave up 4 bases and V 5 bases, and 4 bases lay outside the gene matches. The CDR3 extends over 14 amino acids. The CDR3 DNA is TGTGCCACCAGCGGGGACAGGTGGAATCAGCCCCAGCATTTT. It codes for CATSGDRWNQPQHF.

The chain couples TRBV27 to TRBJ2-1; 14 nucleotides align to TRBD2. Germline V gene sequence: CDR1 MNHEY, CDR2 SMNVEV (reference sequence). CDR3 length: 16 amino acids. After removal of 2 bases from V and 9 bases from J, the junction contained 6 bases not matched to a gene. The chain's CDR3 is CASSLRLAGGFSEQFF. DNA for the CDR3: TGTGCCAGCAGTTTAAGACTAGCGGGGGGGTTTAGTGAGCAGTTCTTC.

This sequence joins TRBV6-2 or TRBV6-3 and TRBJ2-7, with 9 nucleotides matching TRBD1. CDR3 length: 17 amino acids. J gave up 3 bases and V 0 bases, and 9 bases lay outside the gene matches. The germline gives CDR1 MNHEY, CDR2 SVGEGT. The CDR3, as DNA: TGTGCCAGCAGTTACTCGGACAGGGGCCGATGGAGCTACGAGCAGTACTTC. Translating it yields CASSYSDRGRWSYEQYF.

This chain uses TRBV2 with TRBJ2-2; TRBD2 agrees at 11 bases. This CDR3 spans 15 amino acids. Trimming cost V 6 bases and J 8 bases; bases outside gene matches: 8. The germline V gene encodes CDR1 SNHLY and CDR2 FYNNEI. CDR3 coding DNA: TGTGCCAGCAGACAGCTAGCGGGGGGATCGGGGGAGCTGTTTTTT. It yields the protein CASRQLAGGSGELFF.

The CDR3 bases are TGTGCCAGCAACCCGCGTGAGCAGTTCTTC. Amino acid sequence: CASNPREQFF. This rearrangement joins TRBV2 to TRBJ2-1; no reliable D call. V gave up 7 bases and J gave up 9 bases, with 7 bases separating them. Germline V CDR1 and CDR2: SNHLY, FYNNEI. The CDR3 consists of 10 residues.

CDR3 amino acids: CASSPAGQGGSPLHF. In nucleotides, the CDR3 is TGTGCCAGCTCACCAGCGGGACAGGGTGGTTCACCCCTCCACTTT. The chain combines TRBV18 with TRBJ1-6, with TRBD1 matching over 9 bases. The CDR3 runs 15 residues. Trimming cost V 2 bases and J 9 bases; bases outside gene matches: 5. The germline gives CDR1 KGHSH, CDR2 LQKENI.

The V call is TRBV5-1, the J call TRBJ1-6; weak D call: TRBD1 (5 bases). Germline V lookup: CDR1 SGHRS, CDR2 YFSETQ. The CDR3 spans 15 residues. Between the trimmed V and J ends, which lost 4 bases and 7 bases, there was a span of 15 bases. As DNA, the CDR3 is TGCGCCAGCAGCCAGTCACAGGCAGCGAATTCACCCCTCCACTTT. Protein sequence: CASSQSQAANSPLHF.

This clone has more than one count but fewer than ten. The chain carries TRBV7-2 and TRBJ1-2, with D possibly being TRBD1 (5 bases). This CDR3 spans 14 amino acids. V was pared by 8 bases and J by 0 bases, with 13 bases between. Germline V lookup: CDR1 SGHTA, CDR2 FQGNSA. The CDR3 DNA sequence: TGTGCCAGCGGAAGACAGTCCCCTAACTATGGCTACACCTTC. It yields the protein CASGRQSPNYGYTF.

In this sample, this clone turned up once. The genes are TRBV9 and TRBJ1-6; tentative D call: TRBD1 (6 bases). Germline CDR1 and CDR2: SGDLS and YYNGEE. The CDR3 has 13 amino acids. V lost 5 bases and J lost 11, with 14 bases in between. The CDR3 DNA reads TGTGCCAGCAGTGAAACAGGGAGTCCACCCCTCCACTTT. Its translation: CASSETGSPPLHF.

This clone was observed a single time. CDR3 DNA: TGCGCCAGCAGCCCCTCAGGGTCCGGTGGCTACACCTTC. It translates to CASSPSGSGGYTF. The J gene is TRBJ1-2, the V gene TRBV5-1; tentatively, D is TRBD1 (5 bases). The germline V gene encodes CDR1 SGHRS and CDR2 YFSETQ. The CDR3 length is 13 residues. With 4 bases removed from V and 7 bases from J, the gap between germline ends came to 14 bases. Full variable domain (rest looked up from reference TRBV5-1 and TRBJ1-2): KAGVTQTPRYLIKTRGQQVTLSCSPISGHRSVSWYQQTPGQGLQFLFEYFSETQRNKGNFPGRFSGRQFSNSRSEMNVSTLELGDSALYLCASSPSGSGGYTFGSGTRLTVV.

The chain is built from TRBV3-1 (or the pseudogene TRBV3-2) and TRBJ1-1, with 7 bases identical to TRBD1. V shed 4 bases and J 9 bases; nucleotides not matched to a gene: 8. The CDR3 spans 13 residues. Germline CDR1 is LGHDT and CDR2 is YNNKEL (reference sequence). CDR3 sequence reads: CASSRQGATKAFF. CDR3 bases: TGTGCCAGCAGCCGACAGGGCGCGACTAAAGCTTTCTTT.

This sequence joins TRBV4-1 and TRBJ2-7; a weak D match, TRBD1 (5 bases). Germline loops: CDR1 MGHRA, CDR2 YSYEKL. V was shortened by 0 bases and J by 4 bases, with 10 bases between the two germline ends. The CDR3 has 14 amino acids. The CDR3 nucleotides read TGCGCCAGCAGCCAAGATCCAAACAGGTACGAGCAGTACTTC. Translated: CASSQDPNRYEQYF.

J is TRBJ1-6 and V is TRBV5-1; 11 bases are a match to TRBD1. The CDR3 totals 16 residues. Per the germline V gene, CDR1 is SGHRS and CDR2 is YFSETQ. The J segment lost 3 bases and the V segment lost 7 bases, leaving 6 bases of the junction unmatched. In DNA form, the CDR3 reads TGCGCCAGCTCTTCCGGGACAGGGGGCTATAATTCACCCCTCCACTTT. Protein product: CASSSGTGGYNSPLHF. Looking up the rest from reference TRBV5-1 and TRBJ1-6 gives the full variable domain: KAGVTQTPRYLIKTRGQQVTLSCSPISGHRSVSWYQQTPGQGLQFLFEYFSETQRNKGNFPGRFSGRQFSNSRSEMNVSTLELGDSALYLCASSSGTGGYNSPLHFGNGTRLTVT.

Turning to this clone: Germline is not matched at one junction end, which may reflect a read error. This rearrangement joins TRBV25-1 to TRBJ2-2; 7 bases align to TRBD2. The germline V gene has CDR1 MGHDK and CDR2 SYGVNS. This CDR3 comprises 17 residues. The CDR3 DNA reads as TGTGCCCGCAGTGGGGGGGTGGGAGCCGGGAACACCGGGGAGCTGTTTTTT. It translates to CARSGGVGAGNTGELFF.

The gene calls are TRBV2 and TRBJ1-1; 8 positions match TRBD1. V trimming: 8 bases; J trimming: 0 bases; junction bases outside the gene matches: 14. This CDR3 comprises 17 residues. Germline V CDR1 and CDR2: SNHLY, FYNNEI. The CDR3 DNA is TGTGCCAGCGGGTTGGATAAGAGGACAGGGCTGAACACTGAAGCTTTCTTT. Translation: CASGLDKRTGLNTEAFF.

J is TRBJ1-1 and V is TRBV7-9; TRBD1 might be the D (6 bases). This CDR3 contains 14 residues. The ends were cut back, 0 bases at V and 5 bases at J, with 10 bases in the middle. Germline assignment: CDR1 SEHNR and CDR2 FQNEAQ (reference sequence). The CDR3 DNA reads TGTGCCAGCAGCTTAGCGGAGGGGGGGACTGAAGCTTTCTTT. Amino acid sequence: CASSLAEGGTEAFF.

The sample holds a few counts of this clone. The chain recombines TRBV19 with TRBJ2-7; 11 nucleotides line up with TRBD1. Trimming at V came to 7 bases and at J to 6 bases, leaving 8 bases not matched to a gene. Germline lookup yields CDR1 LNHDA and CDR2 SQIVND (reference sequence). The length of the CDR3 is 14 residues. CDR3 in DNA: TGTGCCAGTAACTCGGACAGGGGGCGGGGCGAGCAGTACTTC. As protein: CASNSDRGRGEQYF.

This sequence joins TRBV7-6 and TRBJ2-7, with TRBD1 matching over 11 bases. CDR1 and CDR2 from the germline V gene are SGHVS and FNYEAQ. The CDR3 runs 17 residues. V lost 3 bases and J lost 4; bases outside the gene matches: 11. The CDR3 nucleotides are TGTGCCAGCAGCTTTTTAGTTGGGGGACAGGGGGTGTACGAGCAGTACTTC. Translation: CASSFLVGGQGVYEQYF.

J is TRBJ2-2 and V is TRBV5-4; D may be TRBD1 (6 bases). This CDR3 is 14 amino acids long. Germline V CDR1 and CDR2: SGHNT, YYREEE (reference sequence). The V and J ends lost 0 bases and 7 bases respectively, with 10 bases between them. This chain's CDR3 is CASSLVQGVGELFF. CDR3 DNA: TGTGCCAGCAGCTTGGTACAGGGCGTCGGGGAGCTGTTTTTT.

This clone was counted once. The chain links TRBV9 to TRBJ1-5; D call uncertain. The CDR3 has 18 amino acids. V was clipped by 0 bases and J by 3 bases, with 19 bases between them. Germline values: CDR1 SGDLS, CDR2 YYNGEE. The CDR3 sequence: CASSVEALLPRPNQPQHF. CDR3 coding DNA: TGTGCCAGCAGCGTAGAAGCCCTACTCCCTAGGCCCAATCAGCCCCAGCATTTT.

This chain links TRBV5-1 with TRBJ2-4, with 12 positions matching TRBD2. The CDR3 has 17 residues. Germline CDR1 reads SGHRS; CDR2 reads YFSETQ. Trimming cost V 0 bases and J 7 bases; bases outside gene matches: 8. CDR3 sequence (DNA): TGCGCCAGCAGCTTGGGCGCGGCTAGCGGGGGGGCGAACATTCAGTACTTC. This gives the protein CASSLGAASGGANIQYF.

This sequence joins TRBV20-1 and TRBJ1-6; 7 bases line up with TRBD1. The germline CDR1 and CDR2 sequences are DFQATT and SNEGSKA (reference sequence). The V segment lost 3 bases and the J segment 9 bases; nucleotides outside the gene matches: 11. The CDR3 is made up of 15 amino acids. CDR3 sequence (DNA): TGCAGTGCTAGTAGGTCCCAGGGGGGAGCTTCACCCCTCCACTTT. It codes for CSASRSQGGASPLHF.

The V and J genes are TRBV5-1 and TRBJ1-2; 7 positions agree with TRBD1. The germline V gene has CDR1 SGHRS and CDR2 YFSETQ. The V gene end was trimmed by 4 bases and the J gene end by 0 bases; junction bases not matched to a gene: 9. CDR3 size: 16 residues. The CDR3 reads CASSPTGPLANYGYTF. As DNA, the CDR3 is TGCGCCAGCAGCCCGACAGGGCCCCTAGCTAACTATGGCTACACCTTC.

The gene calls are TRBV7-2 and TRBJ1-1; 10 bases line up with TRBD1. The germline V gene has CDR1 SGHTA and CDR2 FQGNSA. This CDR3 region has 18 residues. With 4 bases clipped from V and 1 base from J, the junction kept 12 bases outside the gene matches. CDR3 sequence reads: CASSSSPGTGVTNTEAFF. DNA for the CDR3: TGTGCCAGCAGCTCAAGTCCCGGGACAGGGGTCACGAACACTGAAGCTTTCTTT.

This clone was detected only once. The chain couples TRBV6-2 or TRBV6-3 to TRBJ1-5, with 8 bases lining up with TRBD1. The CDR3 is 15 residues long. The junction had 7 bases not matched to a gene; V was cut back by 5 bases and J by 4 bases. Germline V gene sequence: CDR1 MNHEY, CDR2 SVGEGT. CDR3 sequence reads: CASSTRGQDNQPQHF. The CDR3 region has the DNA TGTGCCAGCAGTACCCGGGGACAGGATAATCAGCCCCAGCATTTT.

The chain links TRBV9 to TRBJ2-3, with 8 bases lining up with TRBD1. The V and J ends lost 1 base and 2 bases, in that order; junction bases with no gene match: 6. Germline-derived CDR1 and CDR2 are SGDLS and YYNGEE. The CDR3 sequence is 16 residues long. CDR3: CASSVRTGGHTDTQYF. In DNA, the CDR3 is TGTGCCAGCAGCGTAAGAACAGGGGGACACACAGATACGCAGTATTTT.

This chain uses TRBV2 with TRBJ1-5; TRBD1 is a possible D gene (6 bases). The CDR3 spans 12 residues. The V end was cut by 3 bases, the J end by 9 bases, with 9 bases between. Germline loops: CDR1 SNHLY, CDR2 FYNNEI. The CDR3 is CASSDRGPPQHF. DNA of the CDR3: TGTGCCAGCAGTGACAGGGGTCCGCCCCAGCATTTT.

This sequence joins TRBV10-3 and TRBJ1-2, with a possible D match to TRBD1 (6 bases). V was clipped by 6 bases and J by 7 bases, with 12 bases between them. Germline loops: CDR1 ENHRY, CDR2 SYGVKD. CDR3 length: 12 residues. The CDR3 sequence is CAISAGETGYTF. Here the CDR3 DNA reads TGTGCCATCAGCGCAGGGGAGACTGGCTACACCTTC.